This TCR beta chain is drawn from a study of CD8 T cells in Susac syndrome. Reverse transcription of 0.5 to 1 ug RNA was performed with random hexamers. TCRdb used MiXCR to reprocess the immunoSEQ multiplex PCR reads, holding one entry per CDR3 protein. The sample shows roughly 200,000 distinct CDR3 sequences, 85% to 95% of them seen only once. This CDR3 spans 16 amino acids. The germline V gene encodes CDR1 KGHSH and CDR2 LQKENI. The V end was cut by 2 bases, the J end by 1 base, with 11 bases between. V is TRBV18 and J is TRBJ2-2; maybe TRBD2 (6 bases). Specimen: CD8+ T cells from PBMCs. This sequence was found in a human donor with multiple sclerosis. CDR3 region: CASSPKGGMNTGELFF. CDR3 DNA: TGTGCCAGCTCACCAAAAGGCGGGATGAACACCGGGGAGCTGTTTTTT.